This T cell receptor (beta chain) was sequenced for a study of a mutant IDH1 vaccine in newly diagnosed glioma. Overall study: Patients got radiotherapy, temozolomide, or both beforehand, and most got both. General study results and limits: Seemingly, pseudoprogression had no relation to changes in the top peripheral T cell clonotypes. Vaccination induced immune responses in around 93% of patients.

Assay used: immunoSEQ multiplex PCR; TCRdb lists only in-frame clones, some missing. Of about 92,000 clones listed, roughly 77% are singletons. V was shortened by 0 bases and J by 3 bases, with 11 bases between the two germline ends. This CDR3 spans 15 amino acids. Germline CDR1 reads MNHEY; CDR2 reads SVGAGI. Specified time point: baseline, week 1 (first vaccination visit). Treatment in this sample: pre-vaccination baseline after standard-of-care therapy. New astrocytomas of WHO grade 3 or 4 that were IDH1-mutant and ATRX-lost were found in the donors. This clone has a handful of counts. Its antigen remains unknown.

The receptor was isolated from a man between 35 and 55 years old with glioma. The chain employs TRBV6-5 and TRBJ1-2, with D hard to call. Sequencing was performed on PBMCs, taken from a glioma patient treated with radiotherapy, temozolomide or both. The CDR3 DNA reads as TGTGCCAGCAGTTACTCGAGACTGGGCCACTATGGCTACACCTTC. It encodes CASSYSRLGHYGYTF.